This TCR beta chain was found in a study of blood T cell repertoires in COVID-19. The CDR3 contains 15 residues. In germline, CDR1 is LNHDA, CDR2 SQIVND (reference sequence). Losses at the gene ends were 7 bases for V and 8 bases for J; bases not matched to a gene: 10. Repertoires were generated with immunoSEQ multiplex PCR, while TCRdb's copy carries only in-frame clones and drops some. This sample has just over 650,000 clones, with just under 90% found just once. V and J are TRBV19 and TRBJ1-6, with 8 positions matching TRBD1. This TCR derives from a woman aged 18-29 years with acute or convalescent COVID-19. Sequencing was performed on peripheral blood. CDR3 DNA sequence: TGTGCCAGTACCACCGGACAGGGAGGTCATTCACCCCTCCACTTT. This gives the protein CASTTGQGGHSPLHF. The full variable domain, completed using reference TRBV19 and TRBJ1-6, is DGGITQSPKYLFRKEGQNVTLSCEQNLNHDAMYWYRQDPGQGLRLIYYSQIVNDFQKGDIAEGYSVSREKKESFPLTVTSAQKNPTAFYLCASTTGQGGHSPLHFGNGTRLTVT.